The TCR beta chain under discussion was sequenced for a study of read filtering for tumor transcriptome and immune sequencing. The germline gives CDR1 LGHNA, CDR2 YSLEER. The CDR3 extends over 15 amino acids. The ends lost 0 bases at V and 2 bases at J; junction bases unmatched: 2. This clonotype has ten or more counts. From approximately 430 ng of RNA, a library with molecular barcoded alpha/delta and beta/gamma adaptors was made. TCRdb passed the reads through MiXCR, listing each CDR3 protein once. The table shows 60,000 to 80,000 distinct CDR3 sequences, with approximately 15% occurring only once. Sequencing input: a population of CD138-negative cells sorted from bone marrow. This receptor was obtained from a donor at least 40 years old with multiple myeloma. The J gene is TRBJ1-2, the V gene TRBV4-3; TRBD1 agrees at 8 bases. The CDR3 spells CASSQDHRGNYGYTF. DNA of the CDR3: TGCGCCAGCAGCCAAGATCACAGGGGGAACTATGGCTACACCTTC.